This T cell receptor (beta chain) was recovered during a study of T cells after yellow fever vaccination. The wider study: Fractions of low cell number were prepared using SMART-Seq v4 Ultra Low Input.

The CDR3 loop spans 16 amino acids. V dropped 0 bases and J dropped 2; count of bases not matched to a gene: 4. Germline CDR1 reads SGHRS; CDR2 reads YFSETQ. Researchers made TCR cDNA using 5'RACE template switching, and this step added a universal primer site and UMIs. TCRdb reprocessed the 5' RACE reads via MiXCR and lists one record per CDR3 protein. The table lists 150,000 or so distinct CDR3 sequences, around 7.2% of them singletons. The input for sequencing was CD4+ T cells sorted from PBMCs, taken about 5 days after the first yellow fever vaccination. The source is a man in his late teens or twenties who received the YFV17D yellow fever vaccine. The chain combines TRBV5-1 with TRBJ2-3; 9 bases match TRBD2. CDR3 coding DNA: TGCGCCAGCAGCTTGGGTGCGGGGGGGGACACAGATACGCAGTATTTT. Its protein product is CASSLGAGGDTDTQYF.